The T cell receptor (beta chain) under discussion was sequenced for a study of OX40 agonist ivuxolimab in advanced cancers. Study details: A male proportion of around 86% was recorded, with mean age around 62 years and range 23 to 79.

TCRdb's table, derived via immunoSEQ multiplex PCR, lists solely in-frame clones and lacks some. The data show approximately 65,000 clones, roughly 86% seen once. Germline assignment: CDR1 GTSNPN and CDR2 SVGIG (reference sequence). The junction had 7 bases not matched to a gene; V was cut back by 0 bases and J by 4 bases. The CDR3 covers 15 residues. This TCR came from an adult with an advanced solid tumor such as melanoma, head and neck, liver or kidney cancer. The starting material was CD4+ or CD8+ T cells sorted from blood, obtained in a trial of the OX40 agonist ivuxolimab. The V gene is TRBV30, the J gene TRBJ2-7; 9 nucleotides agree with TRBD2. The CDR3 DNA follows: TGTGCCTGGAGTGTACCGGCTAGCGGGACTTACGAGCAGTACTTC. Its protein product is CAWSVPASGTYEQYF. Complete variable domain (other parts from reference TRBV30 and TRBJ2-7): SQTIHQWPATLVQPVGSPLSLECTVEGTSNPNLYWYRQAAGRGLQLLFYSVGIGQISSEVPQNLSASRPQDRQFILSSKKLLLSDSGFYLCAWSVPASGTYEQYFGPGTRLTVT.